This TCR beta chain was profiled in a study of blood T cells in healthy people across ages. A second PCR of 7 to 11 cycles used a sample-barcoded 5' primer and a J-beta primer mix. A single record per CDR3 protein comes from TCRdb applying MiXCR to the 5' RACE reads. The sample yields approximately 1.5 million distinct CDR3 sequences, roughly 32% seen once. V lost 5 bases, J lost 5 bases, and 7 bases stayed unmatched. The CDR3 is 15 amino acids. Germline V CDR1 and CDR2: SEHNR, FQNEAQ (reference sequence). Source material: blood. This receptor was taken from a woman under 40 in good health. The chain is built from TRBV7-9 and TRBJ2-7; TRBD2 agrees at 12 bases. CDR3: CASSRGLAGFNEQYF. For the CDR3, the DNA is TGTGCCAGCAGCAGAGGACTAGCGGGATTCAACGAGCAGTACTTC.